This T cell receptor beta chain was captured in a study of shared clonotypes between healthy human individuals. TCRdb's copy holds only in-frame clones and misses some; the assay was immunoSEQ multiplex PCR. The sample carries roughly 2 million clones, about 94% recorded once. This clone appeared a single time. Its target is not known. V lost 3 bases and J lost 0; bases outside the gene matches: 5. Per the germline V gene, CDR1 is SEHNR and CDR2 is FQNEAQ (reference sequence). The CDR3 extends over 16 amino acids. Naivety among CD8 cells was defined by CD45RO negativity and positive CCR7 selection, thereby excluding terminally differentiated effector memory CD45RA+ cells. Whole-study results and caveats: Some clonotypes were shared by all four sorted-subset donors, while others were not shared. The non-shared ones had lower generation probabilities than the shared ones.

The V gene is TRBV7-9, the J gene TRBJ2-3; 8 bases are a match to TRBD1. This receptor was obtained from a man younger than 30 in good health. Sequences were obtained from naive CD8+ T cells sorted from blood. CDR3 amino acids: CASSFPGTGSTDTQYF. As DNA, the CDR3 is TGTGCCAGCAGCTTCCCCGGGACAGGTAGCACAGATACGCAGTATTTT.